This TCR beta chain was identified in a study of control samples from healthy donors and cancer patients. TCRdb's copy holds only in-frame clones and misses some; the assay was immunoSEQ multiplex PCR. The table shows about 100,000 clones, with about 90% occurring only once. In its sample, this clone was seen once. Germline trimming cut 7 bases from V and 6 bases from J; bases unmatched to any gene: 11. CDR1 is MNHEY and CDR2 is SMNVEV in the germline V gene (reference sequence). CDR3 length: 15 residues. Sequenced material: blood. This TCR was sampled from a woman aged 45-60 years in good health. The rearrangement links TRBV27 to TRBJ1-1; TRBD1 aligns across 10 bases. This CDR3 reads CASKTSGTGDPEAFF. CDR3 DNA: TGTGCCAGCAAAACCTCCGGGACAGGGGATCCTGAAGCTTTCTTT.